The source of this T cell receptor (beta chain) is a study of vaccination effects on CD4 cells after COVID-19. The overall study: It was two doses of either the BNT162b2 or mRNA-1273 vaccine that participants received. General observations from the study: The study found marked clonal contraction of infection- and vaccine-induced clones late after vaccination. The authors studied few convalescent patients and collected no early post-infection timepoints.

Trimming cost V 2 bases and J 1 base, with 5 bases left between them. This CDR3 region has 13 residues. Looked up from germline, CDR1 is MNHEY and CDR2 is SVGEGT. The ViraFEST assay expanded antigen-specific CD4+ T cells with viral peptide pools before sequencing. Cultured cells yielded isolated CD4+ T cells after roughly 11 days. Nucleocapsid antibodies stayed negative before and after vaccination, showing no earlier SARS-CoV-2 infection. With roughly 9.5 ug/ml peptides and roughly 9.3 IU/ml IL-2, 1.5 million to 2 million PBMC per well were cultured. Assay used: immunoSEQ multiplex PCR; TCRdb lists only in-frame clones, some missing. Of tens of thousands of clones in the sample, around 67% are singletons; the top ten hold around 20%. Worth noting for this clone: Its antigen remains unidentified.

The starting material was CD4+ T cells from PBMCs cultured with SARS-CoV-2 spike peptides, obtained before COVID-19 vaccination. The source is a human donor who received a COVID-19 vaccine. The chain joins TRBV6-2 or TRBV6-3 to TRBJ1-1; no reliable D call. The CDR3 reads CASSYKGNTEAFF. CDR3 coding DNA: TGTGCCAGCAGTTACAAGGGGAACACTGAAGCTTTCTTT.